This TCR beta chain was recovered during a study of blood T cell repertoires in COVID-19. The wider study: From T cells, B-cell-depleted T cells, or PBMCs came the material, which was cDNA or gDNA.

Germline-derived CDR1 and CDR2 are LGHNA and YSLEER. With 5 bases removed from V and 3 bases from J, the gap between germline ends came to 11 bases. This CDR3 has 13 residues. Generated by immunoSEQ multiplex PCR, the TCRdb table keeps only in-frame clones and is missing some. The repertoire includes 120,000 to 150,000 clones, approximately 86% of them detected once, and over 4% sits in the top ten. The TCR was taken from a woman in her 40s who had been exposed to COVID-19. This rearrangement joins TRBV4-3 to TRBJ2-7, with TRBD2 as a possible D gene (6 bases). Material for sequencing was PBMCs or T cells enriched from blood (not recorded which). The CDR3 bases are TGCGCCAGCAGCGTGGGACTCCGCTACGAGCAGTACTTC. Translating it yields CASSVGLRYEQYF.